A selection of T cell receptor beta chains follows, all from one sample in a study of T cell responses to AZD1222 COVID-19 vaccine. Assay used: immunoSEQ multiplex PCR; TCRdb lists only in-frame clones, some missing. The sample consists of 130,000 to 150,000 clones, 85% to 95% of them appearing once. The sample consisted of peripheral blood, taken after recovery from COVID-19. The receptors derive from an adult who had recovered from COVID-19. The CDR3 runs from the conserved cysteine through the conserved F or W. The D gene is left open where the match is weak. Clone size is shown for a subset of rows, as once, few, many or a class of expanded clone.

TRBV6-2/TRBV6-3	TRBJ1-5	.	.	CASSAPTVTQPQHF	TGTGCCAGCAGTGCCCCAACAGTCACCCAGCCCCAGCATTTT
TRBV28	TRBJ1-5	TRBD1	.	CASDRDSNQPQHF	TGTGCCAGCGACAGGGATAGCAATCAGCCCCAGCATTTT
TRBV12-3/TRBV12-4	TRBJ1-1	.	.	CASGKRGELEAFF	TGTGCCAGCGGCAAAAGGGGGGAATTGGAAGCTTTCTTT
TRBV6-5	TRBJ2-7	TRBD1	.	CASSRDRGSGEQYF	TGTGCCAGCAGCCGGGACAGGGGGAGCGGGGAGCAGTACTTC
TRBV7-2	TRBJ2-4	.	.	CASSLDRPRGPAKNIQYF	TGTGCCAGCAGCTTAGATCGACCCCGGGGTCCAGCCAAAAACATTCAGTACTTC
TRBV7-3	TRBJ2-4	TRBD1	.	CASSSRDRGNIQYF	TGTGCCAGCAGCTCCCGGGACAGGGGAAACATTCAGTACTTC
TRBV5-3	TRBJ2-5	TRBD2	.	CARSKRTSGSGALQETQYF	TGTGCCAGAAGCAAACGGACTAGCGGGAGTGGGGCCCTTCAAGAGACCCAGTACTTC
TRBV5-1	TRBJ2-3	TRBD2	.	CASSLRASGSSDTQYF	TGCGCCAGCAGCTTGCGGGCTAGCGGGAGTTCAGATACGCAGTATTTT
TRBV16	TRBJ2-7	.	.	CASSQEGPEQPYEQYF	TGTGCCAGCAGCCAAGAAGGGCCAGAGCAGCCCTACGAGCAGTACTTC
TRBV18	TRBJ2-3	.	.	CASSLDGPSTDTQYF	TGTGCCAGCTCACTGGACGGACCTAGCACAGATACGCAGTATTTT
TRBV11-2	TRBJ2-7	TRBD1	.	CASSPGTAPTYEQYF	TGTGCCAGCAGCCCGGGGACAGCGCCCACCTACGAGCAGTACTTC
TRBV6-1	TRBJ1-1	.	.	CASIDQAGRAEAFF	TGTGCCAGCATCGATCAGGCGGGGAGAGCTGAAGCTTTCTTT
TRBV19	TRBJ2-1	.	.	CASSIDFGLKLYNEQFF	TGTGCCAGTAGTATCGACTTCGGGCTAAAGCTATACAATGAGCAGTTCTTC
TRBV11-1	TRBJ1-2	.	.	CASSLLAGESYGYTF	TGTGCCAGCAGCTTATTGGCAGGGGAGTCATATGGCTACACCTTC
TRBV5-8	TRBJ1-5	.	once	CASSLGPYSNQPQHF	TGTGCCAGCAGCCTCGGACCATATAGCAATCAGCCCCAGCATTTT
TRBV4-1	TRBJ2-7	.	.	CASSQEPAVSSYEQYF	TGCGCCAGCAGCCAAGAACCAGCGGTAAGCTCCTACGAGCAGTACTTC
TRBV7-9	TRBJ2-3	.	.	CASSDLDTQYF	TGTGCCAGCAGCGACTTGGATACGCAGTATTTT
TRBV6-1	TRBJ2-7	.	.	CASSEVLEGIRSEQYF	TGTGCCAGCAGTGAGGTCTTGGAAGGTATCCGCTCCGAGCAGTACTTC
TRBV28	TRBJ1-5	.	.	CASSLDSTRRPQHF	TGTGCCAGCAGCTTGGACAGTACCCGAAGGCCCCAGCATTTT
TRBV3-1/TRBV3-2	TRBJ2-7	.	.	CASSLMMGAEQYF	TGTGCCAGCAGCCTCATGATGGGGGCCGAGCAGTACTTC
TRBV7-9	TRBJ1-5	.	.	CASSLPGAYQPQHF	TGTGCCAGCAGCTTACCAGGAGCGTATCAGCCCCAGCATTTT
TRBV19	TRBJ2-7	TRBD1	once	CASSMGTGSYEQYF	TGTGCCAGTAGTATGGGGACAGGCTCCTACGAGCAGTACTTC
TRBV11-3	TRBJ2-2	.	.	CASSLGAGLNTGELFF	TGTGCCAGCAGCTTAGGGGCGGGGCTGAACACCGGGGAGCTGTTTTTT
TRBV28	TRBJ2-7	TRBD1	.	CASSYGTGVYEQYF	TGTGCCAGCAGTTACGGGACAGGGGTCTACGAGCAGTACTTC
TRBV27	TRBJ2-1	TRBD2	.	CASSFAGLAGDEQFF	TGTGCCAGCAGTTTTGCGGGACTAGCGGGAGATGAGCAGTTCTTC
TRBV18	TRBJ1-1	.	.	CASSAIVSAGGSTEAFF	TGTGCCAGCTCGGCAATCGTATCAGCGGGGGGGAGTACTGAAGCTTTCTTT
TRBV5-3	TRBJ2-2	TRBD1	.	CARSLVGGNTGELFF	TGTGCCAGAAGCTTGGTAGGGGGCAACACCGGGGAGCTGTTTTTT
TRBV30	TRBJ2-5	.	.	CAWSEGLPRETQYF	TGTGCCTGGAGTGAGGGACTCCCAAGGGAGACCCAGTACTTC
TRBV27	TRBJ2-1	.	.	CATRGGYNEQFF	TGTGCCACCCGAGGGGGTTACAATGAGCAGTTCTTC
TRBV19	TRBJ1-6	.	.	CASQTVDSPLHF	TGTGCCAGCCAAACGGTGGATTCACCCCTCCACTTT
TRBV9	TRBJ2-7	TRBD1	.	CASSVGDRERAEQYF	TGTGCCAGCAGCGTAGGGGACAGGGAGCGGGCCGAGCAGTACTTC
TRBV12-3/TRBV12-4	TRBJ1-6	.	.	CASRPGHNSPLHF	TGTGCCAGCAGACCGGGACACAATTCACCCCTCCACTTT
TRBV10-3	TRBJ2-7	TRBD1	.	CAISSRGFSYEQYF	TGTGCCATCAGCTCCAGGGGGTTCTCCTACGAGCAGTACTTC
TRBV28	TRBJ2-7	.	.	CASSRNSYEQYF	TGTGCCAGCAGTAGAAACTCCTACGAGCAGTACTTC
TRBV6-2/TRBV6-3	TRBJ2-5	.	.	CASSYEGETQYF	TGTGCCAGCAGTTACGAGGGAGAGACCCAGTACTTC
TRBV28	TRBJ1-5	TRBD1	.	CASAYGGQGAHSNQPQHF	TGTGCCAGCGCCTACGGGGGACAGGGGGCCCATAGCAATCAGCCCCAGCATTTT
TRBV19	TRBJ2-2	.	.	CASSPRMPSRELFF	TGTGCCAGTAGTCCCCGGATGCCCAGTCGGGAGCTGTTTTTT
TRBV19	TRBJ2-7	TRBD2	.	CASSTRTSVTYEQYF	TGTGCCAGTAGTACCCGGACTAGCGTAACCTACGAGCAGTACTTC
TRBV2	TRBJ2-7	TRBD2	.	CASSGTSGRSHEQYF	TGTGCCAGCAGTGGGACTAGCGGGAGATCCCACGAGCAGTACTTC
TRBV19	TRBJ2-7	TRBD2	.	CASSIPGLASEQYF	TGTGCCAGTAGTATCCCGGGACTAGCGAGCGAGCAGTACTTC
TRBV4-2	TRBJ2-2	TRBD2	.	CASSQEQLAANTGELFF	TGTGCCAGCAGCCAAGAGCAACTAGCGGCGAACACCGGGGAGCTGTTTTTT
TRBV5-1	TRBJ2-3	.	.	CASRPISESTDTQYF	TGCGCCAGCCGCCCTATTTCCGAGAGCACAGATACGCAGTATTTT
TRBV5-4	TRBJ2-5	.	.	CASSLARGTTKETQYF	TGTGCCAGCAGCTTGGCCCGGGGCACTACTAAAGAGACCCAGTACTTC
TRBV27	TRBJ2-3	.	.	CARNRTGCDGTFTDTQYF	TGTGCCAGGAACCGGACTGGGTGCGACGGGACTTTCACAGATACGCAGTATTTT
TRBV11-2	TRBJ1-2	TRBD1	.	CASSYQTGGIDYGYTF	TGTGCCAGCAGCTATCAGACAGGGGGCATCGACTATGGCTACACCTTC
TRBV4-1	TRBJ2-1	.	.	CASSQDREYNEQFF	TGCGCCAGCAGCCAAGATAGGGAGTACAATGAGCAGTTCTTC
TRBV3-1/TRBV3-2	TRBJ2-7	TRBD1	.	CASNQGQGGEQYF	TGTGCCAGCAACCAGGGACAGGGGGGCGAGCAGTACTTC
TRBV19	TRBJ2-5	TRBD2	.	CASSSPGLAGETQYF	TGTGCCAGTAGTTCTCCGGGACTAGCGGGAGAGACCCAGTACTTC